A single sample gave rise to the 8 T cell receptor beta chains below, sequenced in a study of beta chain features in type 1 diabetes. Every bit of the isolated RNA underwent reverse transcription, so sequencing read expressed TCRB transcripts. Sequencing used immunoSEQ multiplex PCR; TCRdb keeps in-frame clones, though not all of them. The sample yields around 400,000 clones, around 15% seen once. Sequenced sample: naive CD4+ T cells from blood. The receptors were sampled from a woman under 30 in good health.

A few counts support this clone. V gene TRBV30 combines with J gene TRBJ2-2; D unclear. From germline, CDR1 is GTSNPN and CDR2 SVGIG (reference sequence). The V gene lost 3 bases and the J gene lost 1 base, with 12 bases spanning the gap. The CDR3 is made up of 15 amino acids. CDR3 nucleotide sequence: TGTGCCTGGAGCCCCCCCAGCGTGAACACCGGGGAGCTGTTTTTT. This sequence encodes CAWSPPSVNTGELFF.

The chain recombines TRBV7-9 with TRBJ2-7, with D possibly TRBD1 on 5 matching bases. CDR1 is SEHNR and CDR2 is FQNEAQ in the germline V gene (reference sequence). V gave up 5 bases and J gave up 7 bases, with 15 bases separating them. The CDR3 contains 13 residues. The DNA of the CDR3 is TGTGCCAGCAGCCCCCCAGGGTTGTGGGAGCAGTACTTC. Translated: CASSPPGLWEQYF.

The chain combines TRBV30 with TRBJ1-1; the D gene is possibly TRBD1 (5 bases). V lost 5 bases, J lost 10 bases, and 14 bases lay in between. The V gene's germline CDR1 is GTSNPN and CDR2 SVGIG (reference sequence). CDR3 length: 11 amino acids. The CDR3 loop is CAWSVSQGAFF. In DNA form, the CDR3 reads TGTGCCTGGTCGGTCTCCCAGGGAGCTTTCTTT.

The CDR3 nucleotides are TGTGCCAGCAGTTACGAGGGGGCACCGTGGGATGGCTACACCTTC. It yields the protein CASSYEGAPWDGYTF. The chain links TRBV6-5 to TRBJ1-2; TRBD1 aligns across 7 bases. V was pared by 2 bases and J by 6 bases, with 9 bases of the junction left unmatched. This CDR3 has 15 residues. Per germline, CDR1 MNHEY and CDR2 SVGAGI.

The rearrangement links TRBV2 to TRBJ2-7; 7 bases are shared with TRBD1. The CDR3 contains 14 residues. Trimming cost V 5 bases and J 3 bases; bases outside gene matches: 7. Looked up from germline, CDR1 is SNHLY and CDR2 is FYNNEI. In DNA form, the CDR3 reads TGTGCCAGCAGTCCACAGGGGTTTCTCTACGAGCAGTACTTC. Its protein product is CASSPQGFLYEQYF.

The V gene is TRBV30, the J gene TRBJ1-3, with no clear D. The CDR3 extends over 17 amino acids. In germline, CDR1 is GTSNPN, CDR2 SVGIG (reference sequence). The V end was cut by 2 bases, the J end by 3 bases, with 20 bases between. In DNA, the CDR3 is TGTGCCTGGAGTTCCCTAGGCCGGGGATGGTTTGGAAACACCATATATTTT. Translation: CAWSSLGRGWFGNTIYF.

The J gene is TRBJ1-4, the V gene TRBV18; possible D gene TRBD1, 6 bases. The germline gives CDR1 KGHSH, CDR2 LQKENI. This CDR3 spans 17 amino acids. The ends were cut back, 0 bases at V and 1 base at J, with 12 bases in the middle. The CDR3 bases are TGTGCCAGCTCACCACCCACAGGGCAGGGAACTAATGAAAAACTGTTTTTT. This encodes CASSPPTGQGTNEKLFF.

This clone has only a few counts. The chain links TRBV6-4 to TRBJ1-2, with D unresolved. The CDR3 has 12 amino acids. The ends were cut back, 3 bases at V and 5 bases at J, with 7 bases in the middle. Germline CDR1 reads MRHNA; CDR2 reads SNTAGT. CDR3 sequence reads: CASSEALYGYTF. DNA for the CDR3: TGTGCCAGCAGTGAGGCCCTGTATGGCTACACCTTC.